The rows below give T cell receptor beta chains drawn from one sample of a study of identical twins. A single record per CDR3 protein comes from TCRdb applying MiXCR to the 5' RACE reads. The sample holds 300,000 to 400,000 distinct CDR3 sequences; 9% to 15% are singletons and the top ten take just over 7%. Another study also made use of these data, one on yellow fever vaccine responses in identical twins.

Material: CD8+ T cells sorted from blood. The receptors were gathered from a woman between 18 and 29 years old in good health. CDR3s include the opening cysteine and the closing phenylalanine or tryptophan. The D gene is left open where the match is weak. Some rows mark clone size as missing; the rest say once, few, many or name a class of expanded clone.

>TRBV13|TRBJ2-1|-|-
CASSLVGGVANEQFF
TGTGCCAGCAGCTTAGTTGGGGGAGTGGCGAATGAGCAGTTCTTC
>TRBV9|TRBJ2-2|-|-
CASSPSGRTNTGELFF
TGTGCCAGCAGCCCGAGTGGACGCACGAACACCGGGGAGCTGTTTTTT
>TRBV15|TRBJ2-7|TRBD1|-
CATGTGSVAYEQYF
TGTGCCACGGGGACAGGGAGCGTCGCCTACGAGCAGTACTTC
>TRBV12-3/TRBV12-4|TRBJ2-1|TRBD2|many
CASSLGTSANEQFF
TGTGCCAGCAGTTTAGGGACTAGCGCCAATGAGCAGTTCTTC
>TRBV27|TRBJ2-7|-|few
CASREEGGSYEQYF
TGTGCCAGCAGAGAGGAGGGGGGCTCCTACGAGCAGTACTTC
>TRBV18|TRBJ2-1|-|-
CASPGDNRNNEQFF
TGTGCCAGTCCCGGAGATAACAGAAACAATGAGCAGTTCTTC
>TRBV11-2|TRBJ1-1|-|-
CASSPLGRVRFWDTEAFF
TGTGCCAGCAGCCCCCTCGGGAGGGTTCGTTTCTGGGACACTGAAGCTTTCTTT
>TRBV12-3/TRBV12-4|TRBJ2-3|-|-
CASSSEFLVTDTQYF
TGTGCCAGCAGTTCCGAGTTCCTAGTCACAGATACGCAGTATTTT
>TRBV29-1|TRBJ1-2|TRBD1|few
CSAIYPGQGAHGYTF
TGCAGCGCAATCTACCCGGGACAGGGAGCTCATGGCTACACCTTC
>TRBV7-9|TRBJ1-1|-|few
CASRVVTEAFF
TGTGCCAGCAGGGTAGTCACTGAAGCTTTCTTT
>TRBV6-5|TRBJ2-2|TRBD1|few
CASSSFRDRVFFWTGELFF
TGTGCCAGCAGTTCCTTCCGGGACAGGGTATTTTTTTGGACCGGGGAGCTGTTTTTT
>TRBV10-3|TRBJ2-1|-|many
CAISVGNEQFF
TGTGCCATCAGTGTGGGGAATGAGCAGTTCTTC
>TRBV27|TRBJ1-4|TRBD1|-
CASSKTGSRFFGEKLFF
TGTGCCAGTTCAAAGACAGGGTCGAGATTCTTCGGTGAAAAACTGTTTTTT
>TRBV3-1|TRBJ2-7|TRBD2|few
CASSSRDYPYEQYF
TGTGCCAGCAGCTCCCGGGACTACCCCTACGAGCAGTACTTC
>TRBV3-1|TRBJ2-3|-|-
CASSHHRWGTDTQYF
TGTGCCAGCAGCCACCACCGGTGGGGCACAGATACGCAGTATTTT
>TRBV6-4|TRBJ1-5|-|-
CASSDSGGAGQPQHF
TGTGCCAGCAGTGACTCGGGAGGGGCAGGTCAGCCCCAGCATTTT
>TRBV7-6|TRBJ2-1|TRBD2|many
CASSLTSGAYNEQFF
TGCGCCAGCAGCCTCACTAGCGGGGCCTACAATGAGCAGTTCTTC
>TRBV5-5|TRBJ2-3|TRBD2|few
CASSRLAGGSTDTQYF
TGTGCCAGCAGCCGACTAGCGGGAGGGAGCACAGATACGCAGTATTTT
>TRBV4-1|TRBJ2-5|TRBD1|-
CASSHAPGQLTQETQYF
TGCGCCAGCAGCCACGCCCCGGGACAGCTGACCCAAGAGACCCAGTACTTC
>TRBV7-6|TRBJ2-7|TRBD1|-
CASGKAGTGTYEQYF
TGTGCCAGCGGGAAAGCCGGGACAGGGACCTACGAGCAGTACTTC
>TRBV9|TRBJ2-1|-|many
CASSGDSWPEQFF
TGTGCCAGCAGCGGGGACTCCTGGCCTGAGCAGTTCTTC
>TRBV4-1|TRBJ2-3|-|many
CASSQTSTDTQYF
TGCGCCAGCAGCCAAACTAGCACAGATACGCAGTATTTT
>TRBV21-1|TRBJ2-5|-|-
CASSNLVRETQYF
TGTGCCAGCAGCAACCTTGTGCGGGAGACCCAGTACTTC
>TRBV11-3|TRBJ2-1|TRBD2|-
CASSLLVAGGPYEQFF
TGTGCCAGCAGCTTATTAGTAGCGGGGGGGCCCTATGAGCAGTTCTTC
>TRBV12-3/TRBV12-4|TRBJ1-1|-|few
CASIDRTREAFF
TGTGCCAGCATTGACAGGACACGTGAAGCTTTCTTT
>TRBV6-6|TRBJ2-7|-|-
CASREAGYEQYF
TGTGCCAGCAGAGAGGCGGGGTACGAGCAGTACTTC
>TRBV12-5|TRBJ1-2|-|few
CASGLADGARNYGYTF
TGTGCTAGTGGTTTGGCGGACGGCGCGAGGAACTATGGCTACACCTTC
>TRBV11-2|TRBJ2-7|TRBD2|few
CASSPGGLGSYEQYF
TGTGCCAGCAGCCCCGGGGGGTTGGGTAGCTACGAGCAGTACTTC
>TRBV3-1|TRBJ1-1|-|few
CASSQEHSGLLNTEAFF
TGTGCCAGCAGCCAAGAACATTCTGGGTTACTGAACACTGAAGCTTTCTTT
>TRBV4-1|TRBJ2-5|TRBD2|few
CASSQDWGLKETQYF
TGCGCCAGCAGCCAAGATTGGGGACTAAAAGAGACCCAGTACTTC
>TRBV6-5|TRBJ2-5|TRBD2|-
CASSYSRSGGLQETQYF
TGTGCCAGCAGTTACTCGAGAAGCGGGGGACTCCAAGAGACCCAGTACTTC
>TRBV27|TRBJ1-2|TRBD1|-
CASSPRGTPRGYTF
TGTGCCAGCAGCCCCAGGGGGACACCTAGGGGCTACACCTTC
>TRBV29-1|TRBJ2-1|-|-
CSANTRGSSYNEQFF
TGCAGCGCAAACACAAGGGGAAGCTCCTACAATGAGCAGTTCTTC
>TRBV9|TRBJ2-1|TRBD2|many
CASSVGLAEYNEQFF
TGTGCCAGCAGCGTAGGACTAGCGGAATACAATGAGCAGTTCTTC
>TRBV3-1|TRBJ2-5|-|-
CASCQDLRDQETQYF
TGTGCCTCCTGCCAAGATTTGAGGGACCAAGAGACCCAGTACTTC
>TRBV5-1|TRBJ1-1|-|few
CASSYTGWSVDTEAFF
TGCGCCAGCAGCTATACAGGGTGGTCGGTGGACACTGAAGCTTTCTTT
>TRBV15|TRBJ1-6|TRBD1|-
CATSRDRGQGSPLHF
TGTGCCACCAGCAGGGACAGGGGACAAGGTTCACCCCTCCACTTT
>TRBV5-1|TRBJ2-7|-|few
CASAEGEEGGIYEQYF
TGCGCCAGCGCCGAGGGTGAGGAGGGCGGTATCTACGAGCAGTACTTC
>TRBV20-1|TRBJ1-1|-|-
CSAHYGSGHTEAFF
TGCAGTGCTCACTATGGGTCAGGGCACACTGAAGCTTTCTTT
>TRBV7-9|TRBJ2-1|-|few
CASSFDREGYNEQFF
TGTGCCAGCAGCTTTGACAGGGAGGGGTACAATGAGCAGTTCTTC
>TRBV28|TRBJ2-3|TRBD2|-
CASSSTILAASTDTQYF
TGTGCCAGCAGTTCTACAATACTAGCGGCTAGCACAGATACGCAGTATTTT
>TRBV6-5|TRBJ2-1|-|-
CASSYTKGVWEQFF
TGTGCCAGCAGTTATACCAAAGGGGTATGGGAGCAGTTCTTC
>TRBV7-9|TRBJ2-1|TRBD2|-
CASSSRLAGFTEQFF
TGTGCCAGCAGCTCCAGGCTAGCGGGCTTCACGGAGCAGTTCTTC
>TRBV6-5|TRBJ2-2|-|few
CASSYGPAGGNTGELFF
TGTGCCAGCAGTTATGGCCCCGCCGGGGGTAACACCGGGGAGCTGTTTTTT
>TRBV2|TRBJ2-1|TRBD2|few
CASREISGRDEQFF
TGTGCCAGCAGAGAGATTAGCGGGAGGGATGAGCAGTTCTTC
>TRBV5-4|TRBJ2-5|-|-
CASSPQTDQETQYF
TGTGCCAGCAGCCCTCAGACCGACCAAGAGACCCAGTACTTC
>TRBV5-5|TRBJ2-1|TRBD2|few
CASSLEWREGQDEQFF
TGTGCCAGCAGCTTGGAATGGCGGGAGGGCCAGGATGAGCAGTTCTTC
>TRBV27|TRBJ1-6|-|few
CASSSTVYNSPLHF
TGTGCCAGCAGTTCGACAGTCTATAATTCACCCCTCCACTTT
>TRBV6-5|TRBJ2-1|-|many
CASSYYRTANNEQFF
TGTGCCAGCAGTTACTACCGGACTGCTAACAATGAGCAGTTCTTC
>TRBV2|TRBJ2-7|TRBD2|many
CASIDPGLAGDSYEQYF
TGTGCCAGCATCGACCCCGGACTAGCGGGAGATTCCTACGAGCAGTACTTC
>TRBV29-1|TRBJ1-2|-|-
CSVVRQEYGYTF
TGCAGCGTTGTCCGCCAGGAATATGGCTACACCTTC
>TRBV6-1|TRBJ2-1|TRBD1|few
CASRGQGGGNEQFF
TGTGCCAGCAGAGGACAGGGCGGTGGGAATGAGCAGTTCTTC